This T cell receptor (beta chain) originates from a study of blood T cell repertoires in COVID-19. Whole-study context: T cells, B-cell-depleted T cells, or PBMCs provided the cDNA or gDNA that served as material.

This CDR3 has 14 amino acids. Germline CDR1 reads SGHRS; CDR2 reads YFSETQ. V lost 5 bases to trimming and J lost 7 bases; unmatched junction nucleotides: 3. How the authors handled the data: Estimates of nucleated cell counts were drawn from the amplification of reference gene primers. Repertoires were generated with immunoSEQ multiplex PCR, while TCRdb's copy carries only in-frame clones and drops some. That table furnishes V, J and clone size, whereas the DNA furnished D and trimming. In the table there are approximately 250,000 clones, about 87% of which are singletons. The receptor was derived from a human donor in a cohort sampled during active COVID-19. The specimen sequenced was peripheral blood. This rearrangement joins TRBV5-1 to TRBJ2-2, with 12 bases that match TRBD2. The CDR3 DNA reads TGCGCCAGCAGAGGACTAGCGGGGAGCGGGGAGCTGTTTTTT. This translates into CASRGLAGSGELFF. Filled out from reference TRBV5-1 and TRBJ2-2, the complete variable domain reads KAGVTQTPRYLIKTRGQQVTLSCSPISGHRSVSWYQQTPGQGLQFLFEYFSETQRNKGNFPGRFSGRQFSNSRSEMNVSTLELGDSALYLCASRGLAGSGELFFGEGSRLTVL.